Below are 10 T cell receptor beta chains sequenced from a single sample in a study of shared clonotypes between healthy human individuals. The assay was immunoSEQ multiplex PCR, and TCRdb's table has in-frame clones only and misses some. In the table there are about 520,000 clones, around 95% of which are singletons. Sequencing was performed on naive CD4+ T cells sorted from blood. Regarding subset: CD45RA+ positively selected. The receptors here all came from a woman in her twenties or thirties in good health.

The rearrangement links TRBV5-1 to TRBJ2-5; TRBD1 might be the D (5 bases). Germline V gene lookup returns CDR1 SGHRS and CDR2 YFSETQ. V lost 1 base and J 3 bases, leaving 13 bases between the germline ends. CDR3 length: 15 amino acids. The CDR3 protein is CASSLQTGRKETQYF. For the CDR3, the DNA is TGCGCCAGCAGCTTGCAAACAGGACGAAAAGAGACCCAGTACTTC. The full variable domain, rest sourced from reference TRBV5-1 and TRBJ2-5, is KAGVTQTPRYLIKTRGQQVTLSCSPISGHRSVSWYQQTPGQGLQFLFEYFSETQRNKGNFPGRFSGRQFSNSRSEMNVSTLELGDSALYLCASSLQTGRKETQYFGPGTRLLVL.

The rearrangement uses TRBV7-2 and TRBJ2-1; 10 nucleotides match TRBD2. The CDR3 runs 16 residues. The germline gives CDR1 SGHTA, CDR2 FQGNSA. Losses at the gene ends were 0 bases for V and 5 bases for J; bases not matched to a gene: 4. CDR3 sequence reads: CASSLASGRGHNEQFF. The DNA of the CDR3 is TGTGCCAGCAGCTTAGCAAGCGGGAGGGGCCACAATGAGCAGTTCTTC.

In regard to this clone: In the same sample, other DNA sequences code for this CDR3. The gene calls are TRBV15 and TRBJ2-7, with D unresolved. CDR3 size: 15 residues. CDR1 and CDR2 from the germline V gene are LNHNV and YYDKDF (reference sequence). Trimming removed 1 base at V and 3 bases at J, with 13 bases between. CDR3 sequence: CATSRATKGGYEQYF. The CDR3 DNA follows: TGTGCCACCAGCAGAGCGACAAAGGGCGGCTACGAGCAGTACTTC. The entire variable domain, with the rest obtained from reference TRBV15 and TRBJ2-7, is as follows: DAMVIQNPRYQVTQFGKPVTLSCSQTLNHNVMYWYQQKSSQAPKLLFHYYDKDFNNEADTPDNFQSRRPNTSFCFLDIRSPGLGDTAMYLCATSRATKGGYEQYFGPGTRLTVT.

This chain joins TRBV4-1 and TRBJ1-2, with a possible D match to TRBD1 (6 bases). V shed 1 base and J shed 6 bases, with 21 bases lying between them. CDR1 is MGHRA, CDR2 YSYEKL, per germline. This CDR3 contains 17 residues. The CDR3 region is CASSQVPRRGRGDGYTF. The CDR3 nucleotides are TGCGCCAGCAGCCAAGTCCCCCGTCGGGGGCGTGGGGATGGCTACACCTTC.

This clone was seen a single time. This sequence joins TRBV4-1 and TRBJ2-5; TRBD2 matches 10 bases. Losses at the gene ends were 0 bases for V and 4 bases for J; bases not matched to a gene: 17. There are 20 residues in the CDR3. Looked up from germline, CDR1 is MGHRA and CDR2 is YSYEKL. The CDR3, as DNA: TGCGCCAGCAGCCAAGATCCCACGGCTAGCGGGAGAGGCCTCCGAGAGACCCAGTACTTC. Its translation: CASSQDPTASGRGLRETQYF.

The chain links TRBV10-1 to TRBJ2-3; 9 bases are a match to TRBD2. The germline V gene has CDR1 WNHNN and CDR2 SYGVQD (reference sequence). After removal of 5 bases from V and 6 bases from J, the junction contained 9 bases not matched to a gene. This CDR3 contains 15 residues. CDR3 residues: CASSRSGRTSDTQYF. The CDR3 nucleotides read TGCGCCAGCAGTCGTAGCGGGAGAACCTCCGATACGCAGTATTTT.

This rearrangement joins TRBV19 to TRBJ2-1, with a possible D match to TRBD2 (6 bases). This CDR3 contains 14 residues. Per germline, CDR1 LNHDA and CDR2 SQIVND (reference sequence). V dropped 2 bases and J dropped 6 bases, with 11 bases sitting between them. The CDR3 spells CASSIREWGNEQFF. The CDR3 DNA follows: TGTGCCAGTAGTATACGGGAGTGGGGCAATGAGCAGTTCTTC.

J is TRBJ2-3 and V is TRBV10-3, with 7 bases matching TRBD2. With 8 bases clipped from V and 4 bases from J, the junction kept 0 bases outside the gene matches. Germline V gives CDR1 ENHRY, CDR2 SYGVKD. This CDR3 is built from 11 residues. CDR3 nucleotide sequence: TGTGCCATCGCGGGGGCAGATACGCAGTATTTT. Translation gives CAIAGADTQYF.

The rearrangement links TRBV6-6 to TRBJ1-5; 8 nucleotides align to TRBD1. V lost 2 bases, J lost 2 bases, and 5 bases stayed unmatched. The CDR3 has 16 amino acids. Germline V gene lookup returns CDR1 MNHNY and CDR2 SVGAGI (reference sequence). Written as DNA, the CDR3 is TGTGCCAGCAGTTACGGGACAGGTAAGGGCAATCAGCCCCAGCATTTT. This codes for CASSYGTGKGNQPQHF.

This chain connects TRBV18 to TRBJ2-7, with 11 bases fitting TRBD2. Trimming cost V 2 bases and J 5 bases; bases outside gene matches: 8. CDR3 size: 16 residues. CDR1 is KGHSH and CDR2 is LQKENI in the germline V gene. The CDR3 sequence is CASSPMPGLAVNEQYF. DNA for the CDR3: TGTGCCAGCTCACCAATGCCGGGACTAGCGGTTAACGAGCAGTACTTC.